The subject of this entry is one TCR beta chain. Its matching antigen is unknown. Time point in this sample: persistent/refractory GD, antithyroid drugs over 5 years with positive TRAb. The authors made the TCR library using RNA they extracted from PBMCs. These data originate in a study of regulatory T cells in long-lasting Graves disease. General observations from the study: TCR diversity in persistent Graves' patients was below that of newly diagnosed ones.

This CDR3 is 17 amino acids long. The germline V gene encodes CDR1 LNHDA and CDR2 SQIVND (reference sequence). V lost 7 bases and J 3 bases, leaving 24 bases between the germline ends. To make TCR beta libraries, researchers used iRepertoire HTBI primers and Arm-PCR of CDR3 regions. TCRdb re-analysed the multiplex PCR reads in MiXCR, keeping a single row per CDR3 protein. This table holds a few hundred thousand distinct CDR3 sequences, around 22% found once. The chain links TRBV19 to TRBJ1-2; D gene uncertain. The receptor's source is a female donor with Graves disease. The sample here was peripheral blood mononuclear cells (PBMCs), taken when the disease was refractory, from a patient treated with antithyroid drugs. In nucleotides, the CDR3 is TGTGCCAGTACCGGAGCGCGTACTGCCAGTTTTTACTATGGCTACACCTTC. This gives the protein CASTGARTASFYYGYTF.